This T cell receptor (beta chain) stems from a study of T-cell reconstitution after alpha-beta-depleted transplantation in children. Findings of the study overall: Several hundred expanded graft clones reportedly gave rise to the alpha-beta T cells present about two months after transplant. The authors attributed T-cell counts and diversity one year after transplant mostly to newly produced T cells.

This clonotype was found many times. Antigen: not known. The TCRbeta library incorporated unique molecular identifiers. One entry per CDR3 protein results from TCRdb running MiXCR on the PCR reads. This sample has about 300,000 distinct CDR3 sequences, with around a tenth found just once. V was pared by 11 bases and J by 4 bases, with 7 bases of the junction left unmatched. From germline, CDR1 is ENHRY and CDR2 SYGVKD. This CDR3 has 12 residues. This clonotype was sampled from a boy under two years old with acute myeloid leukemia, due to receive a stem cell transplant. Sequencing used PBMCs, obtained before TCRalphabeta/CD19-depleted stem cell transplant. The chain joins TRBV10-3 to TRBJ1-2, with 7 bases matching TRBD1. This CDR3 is CALVRDSYGYTF. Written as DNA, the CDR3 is TGTGCCCTGGTCCGGGACAGCTATGGCTACACCTTC.